The TCR beta chain described here comes from a study of regulatory T cells in long-lasting Graves disease. Combining iRepertoire HTBI primers with Arm-PCR of CDR3 regions, the authors built TCR beta libraries. Via MiXCR, TCRdb re-called the multiplex PCR reads, giving one row per CDR3 protein. The data show more than 300,000 distinct CDR3 sequences, roughly 16% seen once. Indicated time point: newly diagnosed GD, antithyroid drugs for less than 3 months. From RNA extracted from PBMCs, the TCR library was made. These same records also appear under a second study, on T cells in Graves' hyperthyroidism and ophthalmopathy. That work states: The HTBI set primed first-round TCR CDR3 RT-PCR. With a median lead of roughly 6.2 months before onset, the model predicted ophthalmopathy.

The material was peripheral blood mononuclear cells (PBMCs), obtained at new diagnosis, from a patient treated with antithyroid drugs. This clonotype was obtained from a woman younger than 30 with Graves disease.

The CDR3 sequence is CATSGGEKRTDTQYF. As DNA, the CDR3 is TGTGCCACCAGTGGGGGAGAAAAGCGCACAGATACGCAGTATTTT. This chain joins TRBV24-1 and TRBJ2-3; D is perhaps TRBD2 (5 bases). The CDR3 contains 15 residues. CDR1 and CDR2 from the germline V gene are KGHDR and SFDVKD. With 5 bases removed from V and 1 base from J, the gap between germline ends came to 12 bases.